A selection of T cell receptor beta chains follows, all from one sample in a study of CD8+ T cells in alopecia areata. The protocol was immunoSEQ multiplex PCR, while the TCRdb copy is restricted to in-frame clones and leaves out a portion. The data show some 170,000 clones, roughly 63% seen once. The starting material was CD4+ T cells sorted from blood, obtained around week 55, from a patient treated with tofacitinib. Receptors originate from a human donor with alopecia areata. Both conserved end residues are part of each CDR3. The D gene is left open where the match is weak. Expanded clones get a size class; other rows say once, few or many, or leave the size out.

TRBV7-9	11	TRBJ1-1	NA	NA	TGTGCCAGCAGGGGCCAGACAGAAGCTTTCTTT	CASRGQTEAFF
TRBV6-5	15	TRBJ1-2	TRBD1	few	TGTGCCAGCAGTTACTCGGGACAGGGGGACTATGGCTACACCTTC	CASSYSGQGDYGYTF
TRBV7-7	13	TRBJ2-5	NA	NA	TGTGCCAGCAGCTTTGAGGGTGGAGAGACCCAGTACTTC	CASSFEGGETQYF
TRBV27	15	TRBJ2-7	NA	NA	TGTGCCAGCAGTATTACCGGGATCGCAAGCTACGAGCAGTACTTC	CASSITGIASYEQYF
TRBV23-1	16	TRBJ2-4	TRBD2	NA	TGCGCCAGCAGTCAATCGGGGACTAGCGGGGGAAACATTCAGTACTTC	CASSQSGTSGGNIQYF
TRBV2	11	TRBJ2-5	NA	NA	TGTGCCAGCAGTTACAAAGAGACCCAGTACTTC	CASSYKETQYF
TRBV15	14	TRBJ2-5	NA	NA	TGTGCCACCAGCAGAGATAGGGGGGGTCAGACCCAGTACTTC	CATSRDRGGQTQYF
TRBV6-1	14	TRBJ2-7	TRBD1	once	TGTGCCAGCAGTGAAGCGGGACAGTACTACGAGCAGTACTTC	CASSEAGQYYEQYF
TRBV19	16	TRBJ1-6	NA	few	TGTGCCAGTAGTATAGATAGGACAGCCCGATATTCACCCCTCCACTTT	CASSIDRTARYSPLHF
TRBV6-5	15	TRBJ2-1	NA	once	TGTGCCAGCAGTTACTTGGGGAGCTCCTACAATGAGCAGTTCTTC	CASSYLGSSYNEQFF
TRBV29-1	13	TRBJ1-2	NA	NA	TGCAGCGTTGAAGAGAGTGGCAACTATGGCTACACCTTC	CSVEESGNYGYTF
TRBV5-6	13	TRBJ2-7	TRBD1	NA	TGTGCCAGCAGCCTCCGGACAGGGGACGAGCAGTACTTC	CASSLRTGDEQYF
TRBV29-1	16	TRBJ1-1	NA	few	TGCAGCGTTGTTCCCCGGATTGACAGTTCGAACACTGAAGCTTTCTTT	CSVVPRIDSSNTEAFF
TRBV15	13	TRBJ1-6	NA	NA	TGTGCCACCAGCAGAGATCCCGCGTCACCCCTCCACTTT	CATSRDPASPLHF
TRBV7-9	14	TRBJ1-5	NA	NA	TGTGCCAGCAGTCTTGGTGGGTGGGATCAGCCCCAGCATTTT	CASSLGGWDQPQHF
TRBV5-1	16	TRBJ2-1	TRBD1	NA	TGCGCCAGCAGCTTCGGACAGGGGGGAACGTACAATGAGCAGTTCTTC	CASSFGQGGTYNEQFF
TRBV2	14	TRBJ1-6	TRBD1	NA	TGTGCCAGCAGTGATTCGGACAGGGGAACACCCCTCCACTTT	CASSDSDRGTPLHF
TRBV7-7	15	TRBJ2-1	NA	NA	TGTGCCAGCAGCTTAAATGCGGGGCGCGGCAATGAGCAGTTCTTC	CASSLNAGRGNEQFF
TRBV11-2	13	TRBJ2-7	NA	NA	TGTGCCAGCAGCTTAGACAGGCGCTACGAGCAGTACTTC	CASSLDRRYEQYF
TRBV6-6	12	TRBJ2-1	NA	NA	TGTGCCAGCAGTTACTCGACACAGCAGCAGTTCTTC	CASSYSTQQQFF
TRBV7-8	17	TRBJ1-1	TRBD1	NA	TGTGCCAGCAGCTTAGAGGTGACAGGGGGCCTGAGCACTGAAGCTTTCTTT	CASSLEVTGGLSTEAFF
TRBV29-1	13	TRBJ1-1	NA	NA	TGCAGCGTTGAGGGCAGGATAAACACTGAAGCTTTCTTT	CSVEGRINTEAFF
TRBV9	14	TRBJ2-2	NA	once	TGTGCCAGCAGCTTCCGGGACGGCACCGGGGAGCTGTTTTTT	CASSFRDGTGELFF
TRBV25-1	12	TRBJ2-7	NA	NA	TGTGCCAGCAGTGAGGGGATCGGTGAGCAGTACTTC	CASSEGIGEQYF
TRBV29-1	12	TRBJ2-1	NA	few	TGCAGCGTTGTGTACAGCTACAATGAGCAGTTCTTC	CSVVYSYNEQFF
TRBV19	14	TRBJ1-1	TRBD1	NA	TGTGCCAGTAGTAAAAGACAGGGTTCCACTGAAGCTTTCTTT	CASSKRQGSTEAFF
TRBV7-3	14	TRBJ1-6	NA	NA	TGTGCCAGCAGCTTCGGTTCCTATAATTCACCCCTCCACTTT	CASSFGSYNSPLHF
TRBV29-1	15	TRBJ1-1	NA	NA	TGCAGCACGTTGGATCCAGGGGACATGAACACTGAAGCTTTCTTT	CSTLDPGDMNTEAFF
TRBV7-9	13	TRBJ1-2	NA	NA	TGTGCCAGCAGCTTAGTGGGGAAGGATGGCTACACCTTC	CASSLVGKDGYTF
TRBV19	14	TRBJ1-4	NA	few	TGTGCCAGTAGCAGGATGACAACTAATGAAAAACTGTTTTTT	CASSRMTTNEKLFF
TRBV7-9	13	TRBJ2-5	TRBD2	NA	TGTGCCAGCAGCATAGCGGGGCAAGAGACCCAGTACTTC	CASSIAGQETQYF
TRBV19	15	TRBJ2-5	TRBD1	NA	TGTGCCAGTAGTGCCGACAGGGGCCGGTGGAAGACCCAGTACTTC	CASSADRGRWKTQYF
TRBV9	13	TRBJ2-5	NA	once	TGTGCCAGCAGCGCAGCAGGGGAAGAGACCCAGTACTTC	CASSAAGEETQYF
TRBV4-1	16	TRBJ2-2	NA	NA	TGCGCCAGCAGCCCACCGATGACAGTGGACACCGGGGAGCTGTTTTTT	CASSPPMTVDTGELFF
TRBV4-1	17	TRBJ2-1	TRBD1	NA	TGCGCCAGCAGCCAAGAAAAGAGGGGACAGGGGACTTCTGGGCAGTTCTTC	CASSQEKRGQGTSGQFF
TRBV27	15	TRBJ1-6	TRBD1	NA	TGTGCCAGCAGTCTATGGGTGGGGACAGGGCTGACCCTCCACTTT	CASSLWVGTGLTLHF
TRBV29-1	13	TRBJ1-1	NA	NA	TGCAGCCTCCGGGGGGAGGGAGGCCCTGAAGCTTTCTTT	CSLRGEGGPEAFF
TRBV30	14	TRBJ2-7	TRBD1	NA	TGTGCCTGGGACCGGACAGGGGGATTCTACGAGCAGTACTTC	CAWDRTGGFYEQYF
TRBV29-1	12	TRBJ1-5	NA	NA	TGCAGCGTTGGGCAGGGAAGTCAGCCCCAGCATTTT	CSVGQGSQPQHF
TRBV28	11	TRBJ2-3	NA	few	TGTGCCAGCGAGGGGTCGGATACGCAGTATTTT	CASEGSDTQYF
TRBV6-5	15	TRBJ2-1	NA	NA	TGTGCCAGCAGTTACTCTCGACGGCTGGGCAATGAGCAGTTCTTC	CASSYSRRLGNEQFF
TRBV7-2	15	TRBJ1-2	TRBD1	NA	TGTGCCAGCAGCTTAGGAGGGCAGGGGGCCTATGGCTACACCTTC	CASSLGGQGAYGYTF
TRBV2	11	TRBJ2-7	NA	NA	TGTGCCAGCAGTGGGGACTACGAGCAGTACTTC	CASSGDYEQYF
TRBV5-1	17	TRBJ2-3	TRBD1	NA	TGCGCCAGCAGCTACAGGGACAGAGGGAATTTGGCAGATACGCAGTATTTT	CASSYRDRGNLADTQYF
TRBV7-2	19	TRBJ2-1	TRBD2	NA	TGTGCCAGCAGCCCGAAGGGACTAGCGGGGGCCAGCTCCTACAATGAGCAGTTCTTC	CASSPKGLAGASSYNEQFF